One and the same sample provided the 8 T cell receptor beta chains below, sequenced in a study of graft-versus-host responses after intestinal transplantation. These receptors' antigens are unknown. Assay used: immunoSEQ multiplex PCR; TCRdb lists only in-frame clones, some missing. The sample lists some 130,000 clones, over 85% occurring once. The specimen comprised unstimulated CD4+ T cells sorted from spleen or lymph node cells, sampled before intestinal transplant. The receptors here all came from a human donor who received an intestinal transplant.

The chain joins TRBV18 to TRBJ2-2; D could derive from TRBD1 or TRBD2 (5 bases each). The length of the CDR3 is 16 residues. The V end lost 3 bases, the J end lost 6 bases, and 17 bases lay between the germline ends. Germline CDR1 and CDR2: KGHSH and LQKENI. The CDR3 spells CASSPTGTVSAGELFF. CDR3 DNA: TGTGCCAGCTCACCTACCGGGACGGTCTCCGCCGGGGAGCTGTTTTTT. Based on the CDR3 plus reference TRBV18 and TRBJ2-2, the full variable domain is NAGVMQNPRHLVRRRGQEARLRCSPMKGHSHVYWYRQLPEEGLKFMVYLQKENIIDESGMPKERFSAEFPKEGPSILRIQQVVRGDSAAYFCASSPTGTVSAGELFFGEGSRLTVL.

This clone was observed once. The CDR3 coding sequence is TGTGCCAGCAGTATCAGGGGTTCCGGAAACACCATATATTTT. Its protein product is CASSIRGSGNTIYF. This chain links TRBV2 with TRBJ1-3, with D perhaps matching TRBD1 (6 bases). The CDR3 is made up of 14 amino acids. V shed 5 bases and J shed 4 bases, with 12 bases lying between them. Germline V gene sequence: CDR1 SNHLY, CDR2 FYNNEI.

This rearrangement joins TRBV30 to TRBJ1-5; TRBD1 is a possible D gene (6 bases). Germline CDR1 and CDR2: GTSNPN and SVGIG (reference sequence). Trimming took 5 bases from V and 0 from J, leaving 20 bases between them. This CDR3 has 17 residues. The CDR3 loop is CAWAVGQGIYSNQPQHF. The CDR3 DNA reads as TGTGCCTGGGCGGTTGGGCAGGGGATCTATAGCAATCAGCCCCAGCATTTT.

The chain has TRBV6-5 and TRBJ2-1, with D perhaps TRBD1 (6 bases). Trimming took off 4 bases at V and 1 base at J, with 8 bases between the two ends. Per germline, CDR1 MNHEY and CDR2 SVGAGI. This CDR3 region has 14 residues. The CDR3 region is CASSLGGSYNEQFF. CDR3 bases: TGTGCCAGCAGTTTAGGGGGTTCCTACAATGAGCAGTTCTTC.

The J gene is TRBJ2-7, the V gene TRBV14; possibly TRBD1 or TRBD2 for D (5 bases each). Between the trimmed V and J ends, which lost 4 bases and 0 bases, there was a span of 16 bases. Per the germline V gene, CDR1 is SGHDN and CDR2 is FVKESK. The CDR3 extends over 16 amino acids. CDR3 nucleotides: TGTGCCAGCAGCCGGGGTCTGGGACGATCCTCCTACGAGCAGTACTTC. It specifies CASSRGLGRSSYEQYF. The full variable domain, with the rest looked up from reference TRBV14 and TRBJ2-7, is EAGVTQFPSHSVIEKGQTVTLRCDPISGHDNLYWYRRVMGKEIKFLLHFVKESKQDESGMPNNRFLAERTGGTYSTLKVQPAELEDSGVYFCASSRGLGRSSYEQYFGPGTRLTVT.

The chain joins TRBV30 to TRBJ2-3; 8 nucleotides line up with TRBD2. The CDR3 is made up of 15 amino acids. Losses at the gene ends were 2 bases for V and 6 bases for J; bases not matched to a gene: 10. Looked up from germline, CDR1 is GTSNPN and CDR2 is SVGIG (reference sequence). The CDR3 DNA follows: TGTGCCTGGAGTCTGAGCGGGGGCGGAATGGATACGCAGTATTTT. It yields the protein CAWSLSGGGMDTQYF.

V usage is TRBV25-1 and J usage is TRBJ2-1; D perhaps matches TRBD1 (5 bases). The CDR3 length is 16 residues. V dropped 3 bases and J dropped 2 bases, with 14 bases sitting between them. The germline gives CDR1 MGHDK, CDR2 SYGVNS. The DNA of the CDR3 is TGTGCCAGCAGTGATCGGCTAGGGGTCACCTACAATGAGCAGTTCTTC. Translated: CASSDRLGVTYNEQFF.

The J gene is TRBJ2-7, the V gene TRBV7-6, with 9 bases lining up with TRBD1. Germline V gene data show CDR1 as SGHVS and CDR2 as FNYEAQ. The V and J ends lost 3 bases and 4 bases, in that order; junction bases with no gene match: 4. This CDR3 region has 14 residues. DNA of the CDR3: TGTGCCAGCAGCTTCGGACAGGGGTCTTACGAGCAGTACTTC. This translates into CASSFGQGSYEQYF.